The 19 T cell receptor beta chains reported below all come from one sample, sequenced in a study of chemoradiotherapy in HPV16-positive cancers. The repertoire was sequenced with immunoSEQ multiplex PCR; TCRdb's copy has only in-frame clones and lacks some. The table shows over 20,000 clones, with just under 75% occurring only once. Sampling was conducted from a patient who underwent chemoradiotherapy. Every receptor here comes from a human donor with HPV-associated anogenital cancer.

J is TRBJ2-7 and V is TRBV7-2, with 12 bases matching TRBD2. Per germline, CDR1 SGHTA and CDR2 FQGNSA. The length of the CDR3 is 13 residues. V shed 6 bases and J 3 bases; nucleotides not matched to a gene: 0. This CDR3 is CASRLAGGYEQYF. DNA for the CDR3: TGTGCCAGCAGACTAGCGGGGGGCTACGAGCAGTACTTC.

V gene TRBV7-9 combines with J gene TRBJ1-2; D perhaps matches TRBD1 (6 bases). Germline CDR1 is SEHNR and CDR2 is FQNEAQ (reference sequence). The ends were cut back, 5 bases at V and 3 bases at J, with 10 bases in the middle. The CDR3 spans 13 residues. The CDR3 sequence is CASSPGQHYGYTF. As DNA, the CDR3 is TGTGCCAGCAGCCCCGGACAGCACTATGGCTACACCTTC.

This clone was seen only a few times. The chain carries TRBV6-5 and TRBJ1-5; no firm D call. V lost 0 bases to trimming and J lost 3 bases, with 9 bases between them. This CDR3 is built from 15 residues. Germline-derived CDR1 and CDR2 are MNHEY and SVGAGI. CDR3 DNA: TGTGCCAGCAGTTACTCAGGCAGTAACAATCAGCCCCAGCATTTT. Its translation is CASSYSGSNNQPQHF.

The chain carries TRBV5-6 and TRBJ1-3; unclear D gene. Germline V CDR1 and CDR2: SGHDT, YYEEEE. The CDR3 totals 16 residues. V was pared by 0 bases and J by 1 base, with 11 bases between. CDR3 in amino acids: CASSLAGPRSGNTIYF. The DNA of the CDR3 is TGTGCCAGCAGCTTGGCGGGTCCTAGGTCTGGAAACACCATATATTTT.

Written as DNA, the CDR3 is TGTGCCAGCTCACCACTCCAACTAGACAGGGGGGCTGAAGCTTTCTTT. Translation gives CASSPLQLDRGAEAFF. This chain links TRBV18 with TRBJ1-1, with 9 nucleotides matching TRBD1. Germline CDR1 KGHSH, CDR2 LQKENI. The trim removed 1 base at V and 6 bases at J, leaving 9 bases unmatched. The CDR3 extends over 16 amino acids.

The rearrangement joins TRBV29-1 to TRBJ2-1; the D is unclear. Looked up from germline, CDR1 is SQVTM and CDR2 is ANQGSEA. V lost 0 bases, J lost 0 bases, and 12 bases lay in between. This CDR3 contains 16 residues. CDR3 protein: CSVEDGSKSSYNEQFF. The CDR3 DNA is TGCAGCGTTGAAGATGGTAGCAAGAGCTCCTACAATGAGCAGTTCTTC.

J is TRBJ1-1 and V is TRBV30, with unresolved D. This CDR3 has 12 amino acids. Germline loops: CDR1 GTSNPN, CDR2 SVGIG (reference sequence). V lost 2 bases and J 5 bases, leaving 9 bases between the germline ends. CDR3 loop: CAWSFAVTEAFF. In DNA, the CDR3 is TGTGCCTGGAGTTTTGCGGTAACTGAAGCTTTCTTT.

J is TRBJ1-3 and V is TRBV13, with TRBD1 identical over 7 bases. V was pared by 2 bases and J by 3 bases, with 1 base of the junction left unmatched. The germline V gene encodes CDR1 PRHDT and CDR2 FYEKMQ (reference sequence). The CDR3 has 14 residues. The CDR3 sequence is CASSLTGVGNTIYF. CDR3 coding DNA: TGTGCCAGCAGCTTAACAGGGGTTGGAAACACCATATATTTT.

This rearrangement joins TRBV27 to TRBJ1-4; the D is unclear. Deletions cut 8 bases from V and 7 bases from J, with 8 bases between. CDR1 is MNHEY, CDR2 SMNVEV, per germline (reference sequence). This CDR3 has 11 amino acids. The CDR3 sequence is CASSPGEKLFF. CDR3 DNA: TGTGCCAGCTCCCCGGGTGAAAAACTGTTTTTT.

The V call is TRBV7-9, the J call TRBJ2-7; D is uncertain. Germline CDR1 reads SEHNR; CDR2 reads FQNEAQ (reference sequence). The V and J ends lost 0 bases and 6 bases respectively, with 3 bases between them. The CDR3 is made up of 11 amino acids. CDR3 DNA sequence: TGTGCCAGCAGCTTAGCCCGCGAGCAGTACTTC. This translates into CASSLAREQYF.

The chain has TRBV30 and TRBJ1-5; D not certain. V was clipped by 2 bases and J by 0 bases, with 5 bases between them. The CDR3 sequence is 13 residues long. Per germline, CDR1 GTSNPN and CDR2 SVGIG (reference sequence). This CDR3 is CAWSSNSNQPQHF. CDR3 DNA: TGTGCCTGGAGTTCAAATAGCAATCAGCCCCAGCATTTT.

The V call is TRBV13, the J call TRBJ1-1; perhaps TRBD1 as D (5 bases). The germline CDR1 and CDR2 sequences are PRHDT and FYEKMQ (reference sequence). There are 15 residues in the CDR3. V lost 5 bases and J 0 bases, leaving 13 bases between the germline ends. DNA for the CDR3: TGTGCCAGCAGCCTTGTACAGGTGATGAACACTGAAGCTTTCTTT. It encodes CASSLVQVMNTEAFF.

The rearrangement links TRBV28 to TRBJ2-2; unclear D gene. V gave up 4 bases and J gave up 1 base, with 4 bases separating them. The germline gives CDR1 MDHEN, CDR2 SYDVKM. The CDR3 runs to 13 residues. The CDR3 loop reads CASSYRNTGELFF. The CDR3 DNA is TGTGCCAGCAGTTACAGGAACACCGGGGAGCTGTTTTTT.

The V call is TRBV7-9, the J call TRBJ2-7, with 9 bases matching TRBD2. V lost 0 bases and J lost 3; bases outside the gene matches: 9. Germline V gene lookup returns CDR1 SEHNR and CDR2 FQNEAQ (reference sequence). CDR3 length: 17 residues. CDR3 coding DNA: TGTGCCAGCAGCTTAGCGCGGTCTAGCGGGGTGCTCTACGAGCAGTACTTC. Residues: CASSLARSSGVLYEQYF.

The V call is TRBV5-1, the J call TRBJ2-3; D not certain. This CDR3 region has 16 residues. V gave up 0 bases and J gave up 3 bases, with 14 bases separating them. Germline V CDR1 and CDR2: SGHRS, YFSETQ. In DNA, the CDR3 is TGCGCCAGCAGCTTGGTTGCAGGTTGGGGAACAGATACGCAGTATTTT. Protein product: CASSLVAGWGTDTQYF.

V gene TRBV7-6 combines with J gene TRBJ1-2; D is possibly TRBD1 (6 bases). V shed 4 bases and J shed 5 bases, with 17 bases lying between them. The CDR3 has 15 amino acids. The germline V gene has CDR1 SGHVS and CDR2 FNYEAQ. In DNA form, the CDR3 reads TGTGCCAGCAGCTCTCCAAAGACAGGAACTTATGGCTACACCTTC. This encodes CASSSPKTGTYGYTF. The full variable domain, in which reference TRBV7-6 and TRBJ1-2 provide the parts outside the CDR3, is GAGVSQSPRYKVTKRGQDVALRCDPISGHVSLYWYRQALGQGPEFLTYFNYEAQQDKSGLPNDRFSAERPEGSISTLTIQRTEQRDSAMYRCASSSPKTGTYGYTFGSGTRLTVV.

The gene calls are TRBV5-4 and TRBJ1-1; D gene uncertain. The CDR3 is 12 residues long. V was cut by 4 bases and J by 0 bases, with 4 bases left in between. Germline CDR1 is SGHNT and CDR2 is YYREEE (reference sequence). DNA for the CDR3: TGTGCCAGCAGCGCCATGAACACTGAAGCTTTCTTT. It is translated as CASSAMNTEAFF.

The rearrangement uses TRBV4-1 and TRBJ2-1; D unresolved. This CDR3 has 14 residues. V was trimmed by 2 bases and J by 5 bases, leaving 10 bases between them. The V gene's germline CDR1 is MGHRA and CDR2 YSYEKL. In DNA, the CDR3 is TGCGCCAGCAGCCAACAAAGGTGGGACAATGAGCAGTTCTTC. Its translation is CASSQQRWDNEQFF.

The table lists this clone with a few counts. The chain couples TRBV2 to TRBJ2-3; TRBD2 matches 9 bases. The CDR3 totals 14 residues. Trimming took 4 bases from V and 2 from J; bases not matched to a gene: 1. CDR1 is SNHLY, CDR2 FYNNEI, per germline. The CDR3 loop is CASSGLAATDTQYF. The DNA for the CDR3 is TGTGCCAGCAGTGGACTAGCGGCCACAGATACGCAGTATTTT.